This note documents a single TCR beta chain sequence. The antigen is unknown. The data were taken from a study of blood T cells in healthy people across ages. Study observations and caveats: It was found that TCR beta diversity correlated strongly with the percentage of naive T cells.

V lost 4 bases to trimming and J lost 5 bases; unmatched junction nucleotides: 5. Germline V gene lookup returns CDR1 MNHEY and CDR2 SVGEGT. The CDR3 is 14 residues long. With a J-beta primer mix and a sample-barcoded 5' primer, a second PCR ran 7 to 11 cycles. TCRdb analysed the 5' RACE reads with MiXCR anew, one entry per CDR3 protein. The data contain approximately 1,000,000 distinct CDR3 sequences, about two fifths of them seen just once; the ten biggest clones take up around 13%. The origin of this receptor is a man between 18 and 29 years old in good health. The chain recombines TRBV6-2 or TRBV6-3 with TRBJ1-1, with 9 bases that match TRBD1. The sample comprised blood. CDR3 sequence (DNA): TGTGCCAGCAGTTCGACAGGGGGGAAAACTGAAGCTTTCTTT. Translation gives CASSSTGGKTEAFF.